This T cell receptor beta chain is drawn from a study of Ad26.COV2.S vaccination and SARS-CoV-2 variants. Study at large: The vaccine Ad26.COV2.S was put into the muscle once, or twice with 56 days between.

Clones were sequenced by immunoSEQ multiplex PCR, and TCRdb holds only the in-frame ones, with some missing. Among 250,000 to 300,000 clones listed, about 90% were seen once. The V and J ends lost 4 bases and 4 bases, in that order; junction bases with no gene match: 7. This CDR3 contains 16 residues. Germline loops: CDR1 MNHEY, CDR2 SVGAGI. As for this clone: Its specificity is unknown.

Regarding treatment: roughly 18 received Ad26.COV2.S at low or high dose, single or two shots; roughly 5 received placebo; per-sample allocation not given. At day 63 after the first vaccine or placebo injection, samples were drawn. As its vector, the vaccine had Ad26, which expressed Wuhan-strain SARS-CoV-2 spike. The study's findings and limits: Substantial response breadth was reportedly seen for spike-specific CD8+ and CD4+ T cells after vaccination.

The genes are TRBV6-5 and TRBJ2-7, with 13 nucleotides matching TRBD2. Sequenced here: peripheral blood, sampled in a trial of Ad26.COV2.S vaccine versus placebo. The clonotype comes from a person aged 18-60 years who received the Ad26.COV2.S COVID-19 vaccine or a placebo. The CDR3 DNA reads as TGTGCCAGCAGTTTATCGACTAGCGGGGGGCCTTACGAGCAGTACTTC. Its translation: CASSLSTSGGPYEQYF.